A single sample gave rise to the 17 T cell receptor beta chains below, sequenced in a study of shared clonotypes between healthy human individuals. Repertoires were generated with immunoSEQ multiplex PCR, while TCRdb's copy carries only in-frame clones and drops some. The table lists around 200,000 clones, 90% to 95% of them singletons. Material: naive CD4+ T cells sorted from blood. Stated subset: CD45RA+ positively selected. These receptor sequences come from a woman in her twenties or thirties in good health.

The CDR3 spells CASSLVVGGNNEQFF. The DNA for the CDR3 is TGCGCCAGCAGCTTGGTAGTGGGAGGGAACAATGAGCAGTTCTTC. The chain carries TRBV5-1 and TRBJ2-1; 7 bases are a match to TRBD2. This CDR3 is built from 15 residues. V shed 0 bases and J 5 bases; nucleotides not matched to a gene: 5. CDR1 and CDR2 from the germline V gene are SGHRS and YFSETQ. Full variable domain (outside the CDR3, taken from reference TRBV5-1 and TRBJ2-1): KAGVTQTPRYLIKTRGQQVTLSCSPISGHRSVSWYQQTPGQGLQFLFEYFSETQRNKGNFPGRFSGRQFSNSRSEMNVSTLELGDSALYLCASSLVVGGNNEQFFGPGTRLTVL.

The chain recombines TRBV28 with TRBJ1-4, with D perhaps matching TRBD1 (5 bases). There are 12 residues in the CDR3. V dropped 6 bases and J dropped 7 bases, with 9 bases sitting between them. The germline V gene has CDR1 MDHEN and CDR2 SYDVKM. This CDR3 reads CASRARGEKLFF. DNA of the CDR3: TGTGCCAGCAGGGCTAGGGGTGAAAAACTGTTTTTT.

The J gene is TRBJ2-7, the V gene TRBV6-6; TRBD2 matches 7 bases. The CDR3 runs to 12 residues. The germline CDR1 and CDR2 sequences are MNHNY and SVGAGI (reference sequence). V trimming: 8 bases; J trimming: 4 bases; junction bases outside the gene matches: 5. As DNA, the CDR3 is TGTGCCAGCGGGAGGGACCCTTACGAGCAGTACTTC. Its protein is CASGRDPYEQYF.

The chain carries TRBV5-1 and TRBJ1-2; a possible D gene is TRBD1 (6 bases). This CDR3 is built from 17 residues. Germline V lookup: CDR1 SGHRS, CDR2 YFSETQ. The V end was cut by 0 bases, the J end by 1 base, with 16 bases between. As DNA, the CDR3 is TGCGCCAGCAGCTTGGCCCCCAACAGGGCTGATAACTATGGCTACACCTTC. Translated: CASSLAPNRADNYGYTF.

This chain links TRBV28 with TRBJ1-2; no reliable D call. V was shortened by 2 bases and J by 8 bases, with 6 bases between the two germline ends. CDR1 is MDHEN, CDR2 SYDVKM, per germline. The CDR3 runs to 11 residues. CDR3 DNA sequence: TGTGCCAGCAGTTTAAGGTTGGGCTACACCTTC. It specifies CASSLRLGYTF.

The chain joins TRBV27 to TRBJ2-3; TRBD2 matches 8 bases. J lost 2 bases, V lost 5 bases, and 6 bases had no gene match. CDR1 and CDR2 (germline): MNHEY, SMNVEV (reference sequence). This CDR3 has 15 residues. CDR3 in DNA: TGTGCCAGCAGTACCAAGCGGGAGACCACAGATACGCAGTATTTT. It yields the protein CASSTKRETTDTQYF.

The chain links TRBV18 to TRBJ2-5; 10 positions match TRBD1. This CDR3 has 14 amino acids. Germline V gives CDR1 KGHSH, CDR2 LQKENI. Trimming took 3 bases from V and 5 from J; bases not matched to a gene: 3. The CDR3 DNA reads TGTGCCAGCTCACCGGGACAGGGGAGGGAGACCCAGTACTTC. Amino acid sequence: CASSPGQGRETQYF.

The V and J genes are TRBV28 and TRBJ2-7; 10 positions match TRBD1. V trimming: 4 bases; J trimming: 0 bases; junction bases outside the gene matches: 6. Looked up from germline, CDR1 is MDHEN and CDR2 is SYDVKM. This CDR3 comprises 16 residues. As DNA, the CDR3 is TGTGCCAGCAGTTCGGCCGGACAGGGGGGCTCCTACGAGCAGTACTTC. Amino acid sequence: CASSSAGQGGSYEQYF.

This sequence joins TRBV19 and TRBJ1-6; 7 bases align to TRBD1. CDR3 length equals 15 residues. Germline-derived CDR1 and CDR2 are LNHDA and SQIVND (reference sequence). Trimming at V came to 3 bases and at J to 7 bases, leaving 6 bases not matched to a gene. In DNA form, the CDR3 reads TGTGCCAGTAGTATTAATGTACAGGGGAATTCACCCCTCCACTTT. Translated: CASSINVQGNSPLHF.

The chain links TRBV6-5 to TRBJ1-1; tentative D call: TRBD1 (5 bases). This CDR3 has 15 residues. The V end was cut by 2 bases, the J end by 7 bases, with 17 bases between. The germline V gene encodes CDR1 MNHEY and CDR2 SVGAGI. The CDR3: CASSYGATLKGEAFF. The CDR3 DNA follows: TGTGCCAGCAGTTACGGGGCGACGCTGAAGGGTGAAGCTTTCTTT.

The chain joins TRBV7-8 to TRBJ1-1; 8 nucleotides match TRBD1. This CDR3 contains 15 residues. The V gene's germline CDR1 is SGHVS and CDR2 FQNEAQ. The ends lost 5 bases at V and 9 bases at J; junction bases unmatched: 14. The CDR3 DNA follows: TGTGCCAGCAGCCAAACCCTCGGGACAGGAGTTCAAGCTTTCTTT. This translates into CASSQTLGTGVQAFF.

The chain is built from TRBV11-2 and TRBJ2-7; D may be TRBD1 (6 bases). Germline assignment: CDR1 SGHAT and CDR2 FQNNGV. Trimming took off 1 base at V and 0 bases at J, with 19 bases between the two ends. The length of the CDR3 is 18 residues. In DNA, the CDR3 is TGTGCCAGCAGCTTAGCCCCCGTCGGGCAGGGGAGCTCCTACGAGCAGTACTTC. This encodes CASSLAPVGQGSSYEQYF.

J is TRBJ2-5 and V is TRBV7-9; 8 bases map to TRBD2. Germline CDR1 is SEHNR and CDR2 is FQNEAQ (reference sequence). CDR3 size: 15 residues. Trimming took 0 bases from V and 5 from J; bases not matched to a gene: 5. This CDR3 is CASSLAPREVETQYF. The CDR3 DNA follows: TGTGCCAGCAGCTTAGCCCCGCGGGAGGTGGAGACCCAGTACTTC.

The genes are TRBV2 and TRBJ2-7; tentative D call: TRBD1 (5 bases). Looked up from germline, CDR1 is SNHLY and CDR2 is FYNNEI. The CDR3 runs 11 residues. V lost 2 bases, J lost 10 bases, and 9 bases lay in between. DNA for the CDR3: TGTGCCAGCAGTGAATCTGGGGCTCAGTACTTC. Its translation is CASSESGAQYF.

The V gene is TRBV29-1, the J gene TRBJ1-2; 7 bases fit TRBD1. The CDR3 extends over 11 amino acids. CDR1 and CDR2 (germline): SQVTM, ANQGSEA. V was pared by 7 bases and J by 3 bases, with 2 bases of the junction left unmatched. The CDR3 spells CSAGQDYGYTF. In DNA, the CDR3 is TGCAGCGCTGGACAGGACTATGGCTACACCTTC.

The chain has TRBV7-8 and TRBJ2-7; D ambiguous. The CDR3 has 13 residues. Germline V CDR1 and CDR2: SGHVS, FQNEAQ. V shed 6 bases and J shed 2 bases, with 11 bases lying between them. Written as DNA, the CDR3 is TGTGCCAGCAGTCCCTCCTGGGCCTACGAGCAGTACTTC. It encodes CASSPSWAYEQYF.

The chain employs TRBV5-1 and TRBJ2-7; the match to TRBD1 covers 7 bases. V shed 4 bases, J shed 4 bases, and the junction held 14 bases outside the gene matches. The CDR3 consists of 16 residues. The germline gives CDR1 SGHRS, CDR2 YFSETQ. CDR3 nucleotides: TGCGCCAGCAGCCCGGGGACAGAGATTTTAGGGTACGAGCAGTACTTC. Its protein is CASSPGTEILGYEQYF. The complete variable domain, with remaining parts taken from reference TRBV5-1 and TRBJ2-7, reads KAGVTQTPRYLIKTRGQQVTLSCSPISGHRSVSWYQQTPGQGLQFLFEYFSETQRNKGNFPGRFSGRQFSNSRSEMNVSTLELGDSALYLCASSPGTEILGYEQYFGPGTRLTVT.